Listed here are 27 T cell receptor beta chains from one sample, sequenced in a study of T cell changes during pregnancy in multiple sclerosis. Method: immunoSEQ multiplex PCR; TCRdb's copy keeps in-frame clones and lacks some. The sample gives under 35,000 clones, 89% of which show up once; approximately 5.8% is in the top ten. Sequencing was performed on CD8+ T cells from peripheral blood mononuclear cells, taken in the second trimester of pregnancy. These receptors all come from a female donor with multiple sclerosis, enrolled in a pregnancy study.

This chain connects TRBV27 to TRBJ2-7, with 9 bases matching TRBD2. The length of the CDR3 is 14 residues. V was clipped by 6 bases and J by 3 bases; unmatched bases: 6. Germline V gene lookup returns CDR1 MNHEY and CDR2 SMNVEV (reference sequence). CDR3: CASSSLAGLYEQYF. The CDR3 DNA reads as TGTGCCAGCAGCTCCCTAGCGGGACTCTACGAGCAGTACTTC.

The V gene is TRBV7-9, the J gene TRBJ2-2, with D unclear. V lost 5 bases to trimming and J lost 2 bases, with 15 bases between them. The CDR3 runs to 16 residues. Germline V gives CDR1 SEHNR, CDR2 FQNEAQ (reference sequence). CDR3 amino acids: CASSPRSAANTGELFF. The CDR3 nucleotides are TGTGCCAGCAGCCCCCGGAGTGCTGCTAACACCGGGGAGCTGTTTTTT.

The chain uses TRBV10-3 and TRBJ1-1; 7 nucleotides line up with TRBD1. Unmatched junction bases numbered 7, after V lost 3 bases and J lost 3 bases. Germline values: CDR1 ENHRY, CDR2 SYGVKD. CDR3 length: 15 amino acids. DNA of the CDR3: TGTGCCATCAGTGAACCCTGGACAGGTCACACTGAAGCTTTCTTT. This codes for CAISEPWTGHTEAFF.

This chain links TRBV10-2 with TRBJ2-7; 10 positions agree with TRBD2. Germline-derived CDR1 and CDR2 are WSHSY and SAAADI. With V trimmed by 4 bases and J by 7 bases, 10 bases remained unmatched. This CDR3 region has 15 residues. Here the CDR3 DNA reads TGCGCCAGCAGTGGAGGGCTAGCGGGAGTGGGGGAGCAGTACTTC. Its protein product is CASSGGLAGVGEQYF.

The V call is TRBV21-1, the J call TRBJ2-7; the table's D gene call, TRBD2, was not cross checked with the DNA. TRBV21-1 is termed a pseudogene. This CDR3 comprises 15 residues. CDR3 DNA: TGTGCCAGCACCACTAGCGGGAGTCGCTCCTACGAGCAGTACTTC. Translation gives CASTTSGSRSYEQYF.

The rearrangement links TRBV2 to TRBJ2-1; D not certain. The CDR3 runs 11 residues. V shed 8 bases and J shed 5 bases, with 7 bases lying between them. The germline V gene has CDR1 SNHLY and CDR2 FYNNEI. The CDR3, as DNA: TGTGCCAGCTTACTCAACAATGAGCAGTTCTTC. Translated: CASLLNNEQFF.

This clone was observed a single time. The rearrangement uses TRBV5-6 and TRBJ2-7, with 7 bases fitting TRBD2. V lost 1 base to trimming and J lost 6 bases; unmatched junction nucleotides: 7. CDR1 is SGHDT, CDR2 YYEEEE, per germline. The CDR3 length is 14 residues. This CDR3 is CASSLNGRTGEQYF. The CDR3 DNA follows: TGTGCCAGCAGCTTGAACGGGAGGACTGGCGAGCAGTACTTC.

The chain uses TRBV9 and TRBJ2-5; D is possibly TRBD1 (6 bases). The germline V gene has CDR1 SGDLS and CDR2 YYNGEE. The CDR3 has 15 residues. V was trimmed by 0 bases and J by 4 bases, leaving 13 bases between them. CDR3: CASSVEGTLTETQYF. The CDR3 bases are TGTGCCAGCAGCGTAGAGGGGACATTAACAGAGACCCAGTACTTC. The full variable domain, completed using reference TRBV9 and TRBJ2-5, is DSGVTQTPKHLITATGQRVTLRCSPRSGDLSVYWYQQSLDQGLQFLIQYYNGEERAKGNILERFSAQQFPDLHSELNLSSLELGDSALYFCASSVEGTLTETQYFGPGTRLLVL.

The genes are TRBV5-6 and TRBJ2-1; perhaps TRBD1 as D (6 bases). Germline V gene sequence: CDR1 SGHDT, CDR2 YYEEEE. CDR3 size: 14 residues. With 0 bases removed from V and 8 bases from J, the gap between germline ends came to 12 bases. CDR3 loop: CASSLVRRGDEQFF. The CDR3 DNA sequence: TGTGCCAGCAGCTTGGTTCGCAGGGGCGATGAGCAGTTCTTC.

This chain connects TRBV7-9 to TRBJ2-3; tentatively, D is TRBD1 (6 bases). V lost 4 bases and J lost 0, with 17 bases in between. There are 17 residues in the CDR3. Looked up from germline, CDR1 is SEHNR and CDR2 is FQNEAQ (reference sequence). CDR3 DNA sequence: TGTGCCAGCAGCTCGAAGAACACAGGGAGAAGCACAGATACGCAGTATTTT. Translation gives CASSSKNTGRSTDTQYF.

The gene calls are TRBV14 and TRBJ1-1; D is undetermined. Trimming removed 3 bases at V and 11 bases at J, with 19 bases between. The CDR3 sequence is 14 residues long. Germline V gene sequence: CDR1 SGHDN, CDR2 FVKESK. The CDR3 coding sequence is TGTGCCAGCAGCCATTCTGAACTACAAGGAGGGGCTTTCTTT. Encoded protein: CASSHSELQGGAFF. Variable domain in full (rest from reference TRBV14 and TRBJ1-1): EAGVTQFPSHSVIEKGQTVTLRCDPISGHDNLYWYRRVMGKEIKFLLHFVKESKQDESGMPNNRFLAERTGGTYSTLKVQPAELEDSGVYFCASSHSELQGGAFFGQGTRLTVV.

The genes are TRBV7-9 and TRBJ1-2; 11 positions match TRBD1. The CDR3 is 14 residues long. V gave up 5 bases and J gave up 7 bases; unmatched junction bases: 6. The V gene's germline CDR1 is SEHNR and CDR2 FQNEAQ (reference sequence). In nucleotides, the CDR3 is TGTGCCAGCAGCGTGGGACAGGGGGGTGGTGGCTACACCTTC. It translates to CASSVGQGGGGYTF.

The CDR3 DNA follows: TGTGCCAGCAGCTTATTAGCGGGAGGTGGTGGAGATACGCAGTATTTT. Translated: CASSLLAGGGGDTQYF. This sequence joins TRBV7-3 and TRBJ2-3; 10 nucleotides match TRBD2. V gave up 2 bases and J gave up 5 bases; unmatched junction bases: 7. The germline gives CDR1 SGHTA, CDR2 FQGTGA. This CDR3 contains 16 residues.

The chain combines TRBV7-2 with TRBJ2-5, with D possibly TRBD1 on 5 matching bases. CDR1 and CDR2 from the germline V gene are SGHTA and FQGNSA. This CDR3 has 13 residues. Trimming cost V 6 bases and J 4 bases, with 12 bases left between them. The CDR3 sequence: CASRSTGLETQYF. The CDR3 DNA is TGTGCCAGCAGGTCAACAGGATTAGAGACCCAGTACTTC.

The CDR3 region is CASSLDVTGSSYEQYF. CDR3 coding DNA: TGTGCCAGCAGCTTGGATGTGACAGGCAGCTCCTACGAGCAGTACTTC. The chain is built from TRBV5-5 and TRBJ2-7; D is perhaps TRBD1 (6 bases). This CDR3 contains 16 residues. V gave up 0 bases and J gave up 0 bases, with 13 bases separating them. Looked up from germline, CDR1 is SGHKS and CDR2 is YYEKEE (reference sequence).

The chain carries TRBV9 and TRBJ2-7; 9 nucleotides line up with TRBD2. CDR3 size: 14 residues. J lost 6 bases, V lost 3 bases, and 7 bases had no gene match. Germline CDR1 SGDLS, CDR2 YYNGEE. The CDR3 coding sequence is TGTGCCAGCAGCGGAGGGGGTAGCGGGAGCGAGCAGTACTTC. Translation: CASSGGGSGSEQYF.

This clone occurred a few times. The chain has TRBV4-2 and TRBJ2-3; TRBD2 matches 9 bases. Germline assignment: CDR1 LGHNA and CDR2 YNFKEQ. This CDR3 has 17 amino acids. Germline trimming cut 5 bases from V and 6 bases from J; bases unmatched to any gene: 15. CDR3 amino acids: CASSTSHSSGNVDTQYF. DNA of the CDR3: TGTGCCAGCAGCACCAGTCACTCTAGCGGGAATGTGGATACGCAGTATTTT.

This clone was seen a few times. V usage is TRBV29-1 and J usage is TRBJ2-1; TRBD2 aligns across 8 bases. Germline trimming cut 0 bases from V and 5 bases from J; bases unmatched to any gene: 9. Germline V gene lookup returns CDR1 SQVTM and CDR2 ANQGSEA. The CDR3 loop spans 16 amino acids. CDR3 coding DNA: TGCAGCGTTGAAGAGAACCAGCGGGAGCAGAACAATGAGCAGTTCTTC. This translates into CSVEENQREQNNEQFF.

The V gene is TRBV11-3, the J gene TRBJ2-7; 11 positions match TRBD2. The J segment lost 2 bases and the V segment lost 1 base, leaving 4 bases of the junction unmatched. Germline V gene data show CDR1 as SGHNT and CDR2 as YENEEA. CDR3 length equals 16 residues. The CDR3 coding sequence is TGTGCCAGCAGCTTAGGGGGACTAGCGGTAACCTACGAGCAGTACTTC. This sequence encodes CASSLGGLAVTYEQYF.

DNA of the CDR3: TGTGCCAGCAGCTCGGGACAGACCTACGAGCAGTACTTC. It translates to CASSSGQTYEQYF. The chain uses TRBV7-3 and TRBJ2-7, with 7 bases that match TRBD1. The CDR3 totals 13 residues. V was clipped by 4 bases and J by 2 bases; unmatched bases: 2. Germline CDR1 reads SGHTA; CDR2 reads FQGTGA.

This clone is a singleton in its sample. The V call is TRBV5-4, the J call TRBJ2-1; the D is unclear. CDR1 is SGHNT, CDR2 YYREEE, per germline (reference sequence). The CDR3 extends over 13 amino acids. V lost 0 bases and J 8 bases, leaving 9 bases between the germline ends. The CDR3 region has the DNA TGTGCCAGCAGCTTGGACGAGGATGATGAGCAGTTCTTC. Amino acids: CASSLDEDDEQFF. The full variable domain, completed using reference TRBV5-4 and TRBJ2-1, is ETGVTQSPTHLIKTRGQQVTLRCSSQSGHNTVSWYQQALGQGPQFIFQYYREEENGRGNFPPRFSGLQFPNYSSELNVNALELDDSALYLCASSLDEDDEQFFGPGTRLTVL.

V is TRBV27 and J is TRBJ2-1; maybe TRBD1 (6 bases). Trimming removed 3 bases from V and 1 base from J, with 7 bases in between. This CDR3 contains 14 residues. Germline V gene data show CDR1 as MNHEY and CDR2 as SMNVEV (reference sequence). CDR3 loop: CASSLQGSYNEQFF. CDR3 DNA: TGTGCCAGCAGTTTGCAGGGGTCCTACAATGAGCAGTTCTTC.

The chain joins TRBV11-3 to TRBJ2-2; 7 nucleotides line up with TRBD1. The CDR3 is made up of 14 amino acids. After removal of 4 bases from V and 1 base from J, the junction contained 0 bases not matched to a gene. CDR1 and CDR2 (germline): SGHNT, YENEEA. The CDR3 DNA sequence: TGTGCCAGCAGCTGGACAGGGAACACCGGGGAGCTGTTTTTT. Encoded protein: CASSWTGNTGELFF.

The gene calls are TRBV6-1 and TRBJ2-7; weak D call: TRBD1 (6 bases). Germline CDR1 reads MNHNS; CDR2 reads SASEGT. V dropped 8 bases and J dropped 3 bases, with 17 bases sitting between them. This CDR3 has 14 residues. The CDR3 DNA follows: TGTGCCAGCCTAGATTGGACAGAAGACTACGAGCAGTACTTC. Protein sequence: CASLDWTEDYEQYF.

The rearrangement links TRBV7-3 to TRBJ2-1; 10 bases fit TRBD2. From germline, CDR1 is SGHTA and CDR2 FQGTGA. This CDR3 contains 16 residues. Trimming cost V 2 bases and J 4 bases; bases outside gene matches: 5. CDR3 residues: CASSLSSGGSYNEQFF. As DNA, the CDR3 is TGTGCCAGCAGCTTATCTAGCGGGGGATCTTACAATGAGCAGTTCTTC.

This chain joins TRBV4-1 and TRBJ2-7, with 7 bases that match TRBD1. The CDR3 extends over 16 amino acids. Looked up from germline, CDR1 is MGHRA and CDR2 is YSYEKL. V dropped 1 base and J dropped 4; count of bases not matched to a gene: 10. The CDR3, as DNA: TGCGCCAGCAGCCAAGGTGGAGGTAGGGGGCGATACGAGCAGTACTTC. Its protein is CASSQGGGRGRYEQYF.

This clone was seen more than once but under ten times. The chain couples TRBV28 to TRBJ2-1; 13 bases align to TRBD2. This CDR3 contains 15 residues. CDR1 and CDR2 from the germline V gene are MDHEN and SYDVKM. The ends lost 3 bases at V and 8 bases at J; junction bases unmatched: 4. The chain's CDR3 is CASSLGLAGTYEQFF. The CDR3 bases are TGTGCCAGCAGTTTGGGACTAGCGGGAACGTATGAGCAGTTCTTC. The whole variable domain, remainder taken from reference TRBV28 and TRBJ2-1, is DVKVTQSSRYLVKRTGEKVFLECVQDMDHENMFWYRQDPGLGLRLIYFSYDVKMKEKGDIPEGYSVSREKKERFSLILESASTNQTSMYLCASSLGLAGTYEQFFGPGTRLTVL.